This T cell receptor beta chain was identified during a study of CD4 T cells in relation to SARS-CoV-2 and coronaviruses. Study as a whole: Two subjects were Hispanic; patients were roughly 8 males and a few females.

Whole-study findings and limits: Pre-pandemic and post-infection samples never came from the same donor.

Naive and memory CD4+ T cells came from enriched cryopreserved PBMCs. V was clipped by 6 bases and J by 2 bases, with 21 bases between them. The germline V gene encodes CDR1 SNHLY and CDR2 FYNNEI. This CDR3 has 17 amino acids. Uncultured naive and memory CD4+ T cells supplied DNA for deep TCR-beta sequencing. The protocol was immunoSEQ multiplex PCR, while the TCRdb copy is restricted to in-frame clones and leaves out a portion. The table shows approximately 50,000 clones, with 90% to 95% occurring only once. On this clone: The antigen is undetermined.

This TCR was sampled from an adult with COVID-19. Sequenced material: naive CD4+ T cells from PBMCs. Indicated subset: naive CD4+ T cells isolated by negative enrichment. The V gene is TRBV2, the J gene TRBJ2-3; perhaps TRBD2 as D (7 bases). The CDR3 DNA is TGTGCCAGCAGAAAGGAGGTGGGGGGGCCGGACACAGATACGCAGTATTTT. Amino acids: CASRKEVGGPDTDTQYF.